Listed below are T cell receptor beta chains from one sample, sequenced in a study of T cell repertoires in cytomegalovirus infection. These receptors have no known antigen. TCRdb itself ran the reads through MiXCR, one entry per CDR3 protein. The table records about 890,000 distinct CDR3 sequences, around 29% of them present only once. The specimen comprised cultured CD8+ T cells from PBMCs, sampled from culture after CMV antigen stimulation. Source of these receptors: a human donor in good health (CMV status not recorded). Some clones in this sample may be carry-over from other donors' samples. CDR3s include the opening cysteine and the closing phenylalanine or tryptophan. Each record gives: D gene, V gene, CDR3 length, J gene, clone size, CDR3 DNA, CDR3 protein. A D gene is named only where the DNA matches it firmly. Only part of the rows carry a size: once, few, many, or a class if the clone is expanded.

d_gene: TRBD1; v_gene: TRBV7-6; len: 15; j_gene: TRBJ2-5; abundance: NA; CDR3nt: TGTGCCAACAGCCCTAAGGGACAGGGGCGAGAGACCCAGTACTTC; CDR3aa: CANSPKGQGRETQYF
d_gene: TRBD1; v_gene: TRBV14; len: 15; j_gene: TRBJ2-3; abundance: few; CDR3nt: TGTGCCAGCAGCCTACTAAGGGGGCAGCCAGATACGCAGTATTTT; CDR3aa: CASSLLRGQPDTQYF
d_gene: NA; v_gene: TRBV12-3/TRBV12-4; len: 15; j_gene: TRBJ2-3; abundance: NA; CDR3nt: TGTGCCAGCAGCATGATAGGGCCCAGCACAGATACGCAGTATTTT; CDR3aa: CASSMIGPSTDTQYF
d_gene: NA; v_gene: TRBV7-9; len: 11; j_gene: TRBJ1-2; abundance: NA; CDR3nt: TGTGCCAGCAGCTTAGCTCGTGGCTACACCTTC; CDR3aa: CASSLARGYTF
d_gene: TRBD2; v_gene: TRBV10-3; len: 17; j_gene: TRBJ2-7; abundance: NA; CDR3nt: TGTGCCATCAGTACTGTGGGACTAGCGGGGAGGACCTACGAGCAGTACTTC; CDR3aa: CAISTVGLAGRTYEQYF
d_gene: TRBD2; v_gene: TRBV20-1; len: 15; j_gene: TRBJ2-5; abundance: few; CDR3nt: TGCAGTGCTAGAGATCCAGCGGGGGACCAAGAGACCCAGTACTTC; CDR3aa: CSARDPAGDQETQYF
d_gene: NA; v_gene: TRBV7-2; len: 17; j_gene: TRBJ2-1; abundance: many; CDR3nt: TGTGCCAGCAGCTTAGCGCTGGCGGTACTTTCCTACAATGAGCAGTTCTTC; CDR3aa: CASSLALAVLSYNEQFF
d_gene: NA; v_gene: TRBV6-1; len: 15; j_gene: TRBJ2-7; abundance: few; CDR3nt: TGTGCCAGCAGTGGCCGGGACTTCGACTCCTACGAGCAGTACTTC; CDR3aa: CASSGRDFDSYEQYF
d_gene: NA; v_gene: TRBV19; len: 17; j_gene: TRBJ2-6; abundance: many; CDR3nt: TGTGCCAGTAGTGTCCAGGGTACCCTCTCTGGGGCCAACGTCCTGACTTTC; CDR3aa: CASSVQGTLSGANVLTF
d_gene: NA; v_gene: TRBV12-3/TRBV12-4; len: 16; j_gene: TRBJ2-4; abundance: NA; CDR3nt: TGTGCCAGCAGCTTCCCTGGAGGGATGGCCAAAAACATTCAGTACTTC; CDR3aa: CASSFPGGMAKNIQYF
d_gene: TRBD1; v_gene: TRBV4-1; len: 15; j_gene: TRBJ2-1; abundance: NA; CDR3nt: TGCGCCAGCAAACCTTGGACAGGGGTAAGCGATGAGCAGTTCTTC; CDR3aa: CASKPWTGVSDEQFF
d_gene: TRBD2; v_gene: TRBV3-1; len: 17; j_gene: TRBJ2-3; abundance: once; CDR3nt: TGTGCCAGCAGCCCCCCGACTAGCGGGGGGGACGCAGATACGCAGTATTTT; CDR3aa: CASSPPTSGGDADTQYF
d_gene: TRBD1; v_gene: TRBV12-3/TRBV12-4; len: 16; j_gene: TRBJ2-5; abundance: NA; CDR3nt: TGTGCCAGCAGTACCGGACAGGGGGCCGACTGGGAGACCCAGTACTTC; CDR3aa: CASSTGQGADWETQYF
d_gene: NA; v_gene: TRBV20-1; len: 15; j_gene: TRBJ1-1; abundance: NA; CDR3nt: TGCAGTGCTACTGTACCCCTGGGGCGGAACACTGAAGCTTTCTTT; CDR3aa: CSATVPLGRNTEAFF
d_gene: TRBD1; v_gene: TRBV7-9; len: 16; j_gene: TRBJ1-2; abundance: NA; CDR3nt: TGTGCCAGCAGCTCCAACCCCGGGACAGTCGCGACGGGCTACACCTTC; CDR3aa: CASSSNPGTVATGYTF
d_gene: TRBD1; v_gene: TRBV27; len: 16; j_gene: TRBJ1-1; abundance: once; CDR3nt: TGTGCCAGCAGCCTACTGCCTGGGACAGGGGAGGCTGAAGCTTTCTTT; CDR3aa: CASSLLPGTGEAEAFF
d_gene: NA; v_gene: TRBV14; len: 14; j_gene: TRBJ2-4; abundance: NA; CDR3nt: TGTGCCAGCAGCCCGCAAGGACAGAAAAACATTCAGTACTTC; CDR3aa: CASSPQGQKNIQYF
d_gene: NA; v_gene: TRBV10-3; len: 19; j_gene: TRBJ2-2; abundance: NA; CDR3nt: TGTGCCATCAGTGATCTTAGGACAAAGGGTTCGGGGAACACCGGGGAGCTGTTTTTT; CDR3aa: CAISDLRTKGSGNTGELFF
d_gene: NA; v_gene: TRBV7-2; len: 12; j_gene: TRBJ1-1; abundance: NA; CDR3nt: TGTGCCAGCAGCTTGGGACGCTATGAAGCTTTCTTT; CDR3aa: CASSLGRYEAFF
d_gene: NA; v_gene: TRBV7-9; len: 13; j_gene: TRBJ2-7; abundance: NA; CDR3nt: TGTGCCAGCAGCTTTACGACCTCTTACGAGCAGTACTTC; CDR3aa: CASSFTTSYEQYF
d_gene: NA; v_gene: TRBV2; len: 9; j_gene: TRBJ1-1; abundance: NA; CDR3nt: TGTAGTAGTGGCACTGAAGCTTTCTTT; CDR3aa: CSSGTEAFF
d_gene: TRBD2; v_gene: TRBV27; len: 18; j_gene: TRBJ2-3; abundance: few; CDR3nt: TGTGCCAGCAGTTTATCGGTTCCCGGGGGGGATGTGACAGATACGCAGTATTTT; CDR3aa: CASSLSVPGGDVTDTQYF
d_gene: TRBD1; v_gene: TRBV6-5; len: 20; j_gene: TRBJ2-6; abundance: few; CDR3nt: TGTGCCAGCAGTTATTACCAGGGACAGGGACTACTCTCTGGGGCCAACGTCCTGACTTTC; CDR3aa: CASSYYQGQGLLSGANVLTF
d_gene: NA; v_gene: TRBV6-1; len: 8; j_gene: TRBJ2-5; abundance: NA; CDR3nt: TGTGCCGTAAAGACCCAGTACTTC; CDR3aa: CAVKTQYF
d_gene: TRBD1; v_gene: TRBV20-1; len: 15; j_gene: TRBJ2-7; abundance: NA; CDR3nt: TGCAGTGCTAGAGTTCCTCGGACAGGGTCCTACGAGCAGTACTTC; CDR3aa: CSARVPRTGSYEQYF
d_gene: TRBD2; v_gene: TRBV12-3/TRBV12-4; len: 14; j_gene: TRBJ2-3; abundance: few; CDR3nt: TGTGCCAGCGCTCGTGTTGCGGGAGCAGATACGCAGTATTTT; CDR3aa: CASARVAGADTQYF
d_gene: TRBD1; v_gene: TRBV27; len: 14; j_gene: TRBJ2-2; abundance: NA; CDR3nt: TGTGCCAGCAACCCAGGGGGCTGGTCCGGGGAGCTGTTTTTT; CDR3aa: CASNPGGWSGELFF
d_gene: NA; v_gene: TRBV19; len: 15; j_gene: TRBJ1-1; abundance: NA; CDR3nt: TGTGCCAGTAGTTCGGACGGGGGTAGAGGGACTGAAGCTTTCTTT; CDR3aa: CASSSDGGRGTEAFF
d_gene: NA; v_gene: TRBV7-9; len: 11; j_gene: TRBJ1-1; abundance: few; CDR3nt: TGTGCCAGCAGTGACTATGCTCGAGCTTTCTTT; CDR3aa: CASSDYARAFF
d_gene: NA; v_gene: TRBV29-1; len: 14; j_gene: TRBJ2-3; abundance: few; CDR3nt: TGCAGCGTTGACGGCGGGTCCTTCACAGATACGCAGTATTTT; CDR3aa: CSVDGGSFTDTQYF
d_gene: TRBD1; v_gene: TRBV7-2; len: 18; j_gene: TRBJ2-7; abundance: few; CDR3nt: TGTGCCAGCAGCCCGATTGCCGCGACAGGGGTAGACCCCTACGAGCAGTACTTC; CDR3aa: CASSPIAATGVDPYEQYF